The 5 T cell receptor beta chains presented below share a single source sample, sequenced in a study of T cell repertoires in cytomegalovirus infection. TCRdb ran MiXCR on the reads and lists one entry per CDR3 protein. The repertoire includes 630,000 or so distinct CDR3 sequences, approximately 24% of them detected once, and 7.5% to 9% sits in the top ten. The sample taken for sequencing was CD8+ T cells from PBMCs. The receptors were gathered from a human donor in good health (CMV status not recorded). Some clones in this sample may be carry-over from other donors' samples.

This chain uses TRBV6-1 with TRBJ2-7, with D unresolved. The V end was cut by 1 base, the J end by 3 bases, with 7 bases between. The V gene's germline CDR1 is MNHNS and CDR2 SASEGT. The CDR3 has 13 residues. This chain's CDR3 is CASSEVSHYEQYV. CDR3 bases: TGTGCCAGCAGTGAAGTAAGCCACTACGAGCAGTACGTC.

This clonotype was detected only a few times. The chain employs TRBV13 and TRBJ1-1; D perhaps matches TRBD1 (6 bases). Per the germline V gene, CDR1 is PRHDT and CDR2 is FYEKMQ (reference sequence). The CDR3 runs to 21 residues. The V end was cut by 0 bases, the J end by 4 bases, with 30 bases between. The CDR3 DNA reads as TGTGCCAGCAGCTTAGGCCAGGATTCTCAGGGGAGCCCTTTATGGGGCACTGAAGCTTTCTTT. Its translation is CASSLGQDSQGSPLWGTEAFF.

The rearrangement links TRBV20-1 to TRBJ1-1, with unresolved D. The CDR3 has 13 amino acids. In germline, CDR1 is DFQATT, CDR2 SNEGSKA (reference sequence). The chain's CDR3 is CIITTGYLTEAFF. The CDR3 DNA reads TGCATTATTACGACGGGGTATTTGACTGAAGCTTTCTTT.

V gene TRBV29-1 combines with J gene TRBJ1-2, with D perhaps matching TRBD1 (5 bases). Trimming pared 3 bases from V and 7 bases from J, leaving 12 bases between. Germline CDR1 reads SQVTM; CDR2 reads ANQGSEA. The CDR3 has 12 amino acids. CDR3 in amino acids: CSVDGGTRGYTF. The CDR3 DNA is TGCAGCGTTGATGGGGGAACACGTGGCTACACCTTC.

The chain uses TRBV12-3 or TRBV12-4 and TRBJ2-1; 7 bases align to TRBD2. The CDR3 contains 15 residues. After removal of 5 bases from V and 8 bases from J, the junction contained 12 bases not matched to a gene. CDR3 protein: CASSPGTTNYDEQFF. The CDR3 DNA sequence: TGTGCCAGCAGTCCCGGGACTACGAATTACGATGAGCAGTTCTTC.